A single TCR beta chain is shown here with its context. Adults between roughly 18 and 100 years of age took part from more than 20 US areas. Cohorts were assigned according to the clinical history that participants reported. The protocol was immunoSEQ multiplex PCR, while the TCRdb copy is restricted to in-frame clones and leaves out a portion. The table lists some 240,000 clones, about 80% of them singletons. This sample is drawn from a study of blood T cell repertoires in COVID-19. Study context: Material from acute and convalescent COVID-19 was sourced from the United States, Italy and Spain.

The ends were cut back, 5 bases at V and 0 bases at J, with 8 bases in the middle. Per germline, CDR1 SEHNR and CDR2 FQNEAQ (reference sequence). This CDR3 is built from 15 residues. The chain employs TRBV7-9 and TRBJ2-6; a possible D gene is TRBD1 (5 bases). The source is a man over 45 who had recovered from COVID-19. Material for sequencing was PBMCs or T cells enriched from blood (not recorded which). The CDR3 DNA sequence: TGTGCCAGCAGCCCAACAGGCTCTGGGGCCAACGTCCTGACTTTC. Translated: CASSPTGSGANVLTF.